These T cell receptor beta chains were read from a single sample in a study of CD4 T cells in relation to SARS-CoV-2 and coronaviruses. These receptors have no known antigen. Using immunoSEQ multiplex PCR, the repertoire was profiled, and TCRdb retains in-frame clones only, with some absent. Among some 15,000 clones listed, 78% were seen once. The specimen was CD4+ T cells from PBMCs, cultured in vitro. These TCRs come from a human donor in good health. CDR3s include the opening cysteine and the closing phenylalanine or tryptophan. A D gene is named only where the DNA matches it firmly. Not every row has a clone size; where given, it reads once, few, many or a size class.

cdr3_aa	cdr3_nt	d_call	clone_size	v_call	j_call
CASSRARTDTQYF	TGTGCCAGCAGCCGCGCTAGGACAGATACGCAGTATTTT	.	.	TRBV11-2	TRBJ2-3
CASVGRAAGELFF	TGTGCCAGCGTCGGGAGGGCCGCCGGGGAGCTGTTTTTT	TRBD2	few	TRBV2	TRBJ2-2
CASSYAGANVLTF	TGCGCCAGCAGCTACGCTGGGGCCAACGTCCTGACTTTC	.	.	TRBV5-1	TRBJ2-6
CASSLVTGADQPQHF	TGTGCCAGCAGCTTGGTAACCGGAGCGGATCAGCCCCAGCATTTT	.	.	TRBV5-6	TRBJ1-5
CASKSPSWEPSTEQYF	TGTGCCAGCAAATCCCCGAGCTGGGAGCCCTCTACGGAGCAGTACTTC	.	.	TRBV21-1	TRBJ2-7
CASSITGTGGSNTEAFF	TGTGCCAGCAGCATTACCGGGACAGGGGGCTCGAACACTGAAGCTTTCTTT	TRBD1	.	TRBV6-4	TRBJ1-1
CASSLWPAQYGQYF	TGTGCCAGCAGCTTATGGCCCGCCCAATACGGGCAGTATTTT	.	.	TRBV7-9	TRBJ2-3
CASSQVLARYGYTF	TGTGCCAGCAGCCAAGTACTCGCTCGGTATGGCTACACCTTC	.	.	TRBV3-1/TRBV3-2	TRBJ1-2
CATIWTDYNEQFF	TGTGCCACCATCTGGACGGACTACAATGAGCAGTTCTTC	.	.	TRBV2	TRBJ2-1
CASSADSGTRISSYNEQFF	TGCGCCAGCAGTGCAGACTCCGGGACTAGAATTTCCTCCTACAATGAGCAGTTCTTC	TRBD2	.	TRBV5-1	TRBJ2-1
CSASQSNEQFF	TGCAGTGCTAGCCAGAGCAATGAGCAGTTCTTC	.	few	TRBV20-1	TRBJ2-1
CSASRSGPYEQYF	TGCAGTGCCAGTAGGTCAGGACCCTACGAGCAGTACTTC	.	.	TRBV20-1	TRBJ2-7
CASSLEGRVAYEQYF	TGTGCCAGCAGCTTGGAGGGGCGGGTGGCCTACGAGCAGTACTTC	.	once	TRBV5-4	TRBJ2-7
CASSLDRGPSYEQYF	TGTGCCAGCTCACTTGACAGGGGGCCCTCCTACGAGCAGTACTTC	TRBD1	.	TRBV18	TRBJ2-7
CAISESTTGYGNTIYF	TGTGCCATCAGTGAGTCTACGACAGGGTACGGAAACACCATATATTTT	TRBD1	once	TRBV10-3	TRBJ1-3
CASRLNQLRTEAFF	TGCGCCAGCAGGTTGAATCAGTTACGGACTGAAGCTTTCTTT	.	.	TRBV5-1	TRBJ1-1
CSVGEQGAGSEAFF	TGCAGCGTAGGCGAACAGGGGGCTGGCTCTGAAGCTTTCTTT	TRBD1	few	TRBV29-1	TRBJ1-1
CASSLAGLTGELFF	TGTGCCAGCAGCTTGGCGGGGCTCACCGGGGAGCTGTTTTTT	.	.	TRBV5-6	TRBJ2-2